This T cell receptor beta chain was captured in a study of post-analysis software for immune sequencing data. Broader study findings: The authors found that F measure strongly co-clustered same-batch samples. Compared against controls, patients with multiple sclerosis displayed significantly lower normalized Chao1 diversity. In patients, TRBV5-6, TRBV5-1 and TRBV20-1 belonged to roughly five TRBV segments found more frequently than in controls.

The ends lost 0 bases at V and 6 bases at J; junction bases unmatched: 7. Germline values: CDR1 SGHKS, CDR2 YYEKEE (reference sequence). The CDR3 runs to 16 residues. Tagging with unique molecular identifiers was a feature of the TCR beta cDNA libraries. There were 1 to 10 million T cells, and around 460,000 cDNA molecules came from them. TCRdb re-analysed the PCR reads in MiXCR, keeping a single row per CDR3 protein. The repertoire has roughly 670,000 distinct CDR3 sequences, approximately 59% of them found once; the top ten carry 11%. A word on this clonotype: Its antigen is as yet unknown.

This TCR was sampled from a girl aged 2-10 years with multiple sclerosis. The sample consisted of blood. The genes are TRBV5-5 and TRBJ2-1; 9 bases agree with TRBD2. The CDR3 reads CASSLVAGVTSNEQFF. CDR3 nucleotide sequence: TGTGCCAGCAGCTTGGTAGCGGGGGTTACCAGCAATGAGCAGTTCTTC.